This T cell receptor beta chain emerged from a study of cytomegalovirus exposure and HLA in healthy donors. Study results and limitations: The authors assumed roughly uniform sequencing depth across donors for presence/absence analyses. Sequencing likely generated an artifact that appeared as a cluster of highly shared sequence variants. Overall, approximately 180 TCR beta chains were annotated as cytomegalovirus-associated. Researchers reported that a few CMV-associated chains were confirmed in vitro as CMV antigen-specific.

Researchers ran the PCR with 60 Vbeta and 13 Jbeta primers. Some clones are missing from TCRdb's copy, which holds only in-frame ones; the method was immunoSEQ multiplex PCR. The sample gives about 120,000 clones, over 70% of which show up once; over 2.5% is in the top ten. The ends were cut back, 7 bases at V and 13 bases at J, with 16 bases in the middle. This CDR3 region has 11 residues. Germline CDR1 reads SNHLY; CDR2 reads FYNNEI. As concerns this clone: What it recognizes is unknown.

The receptor comes from a woman aged 45-59 years in good health and CMV-seronegative. Sequencing used PBMCs. The chain carries TRBV2 and TRBJ2-5, with a possible D match to TRBD1 (5 bases). CDR3 protein: CASTLTAYVYF. For the CDR3, the DNA is TGTGCCAGCACTTTGACAGCTTACGTGTACTTC.